This TCR beta chain was documented in a study of control samples from healthy donors and cancer patients. The CDR3 consists of 16 residues. After removal of 2 bases from V and 5 bases from J, the junction contained 6 bases not matched to a gene. Per germline, CDR1 LGHDT and CDR2 YNNKEL (reference sequence). Measured with immunoSEQ multiplex PCR; TCRdb has only the in-frame clones, and not every one. The data hold approximately 170,000 clones, with 93% observed a single time. This chain uses TRBV3-1 (or the pseudogene TRBV3-2) with TRBJ2-3; 11 nucleotides line up with TRBD2. Input material: blood. This TCR was recovered from a woman in her fifties or sixties in good health. The CDR3 DNA follows: TGTGCCAGCAGCCAATTAGCGGGGGGGCGGGAAGATACGCAGTATTTT. This gives the protein CASSQLAGGREDTQYF.